These 27 T cell receptor beta chains were sequenced from one sample in a study of neurological immune-mediated disorders. TCRdb re-called the 5' RACE reads with MiXCR, one entry per CDR3 protein. Of around 35,000 distinct CDR3 sequences listed, 1.5% are singletons. Sequencing was done on a sample of PBMCs. The source of these receptors is a woman between 25 and 40 years old with multiple sclerosis.

This clonotype was recorded a few times. The chain joins TRBV11-3 to TRBJ2-2; D unclear. The ends were cut back, 4 bases at V and 7 bases at J, with 7 bases in the middle. CDR3 length: 12 amino acids. Germline V gene lookup returns CDR1 SGHNT and CDR2 YENEEA. In DNA form, the CDR3 reads TGTGCCAGCAGCTCCCTTGGCGGGGAGCTGTTTTTT. Translated: CASSSLGGELFF.

This clonotype was observed at least ten times. In DNA form, the CDR3 reads TGTGCCAGCAGCTCGCAACCCTATCAGCCCCAGCATTTT. This sequence encodes CASSSQPYQPQHF. The chain couples TRBV7-2 to TRBJ1-5; D is ambiguous. CDR1 and CDR2 from the germline V gene are SGHTA and FQGNSA. The CDR3 has 13 residues. V was pared by 4 bases and J by 5 bases, with 9 bases between.

This clonotype was seen repeatedly, ten times or more. The genes are TRBV12-3 or TRBV12-4 and TRBJ2-3; 11 bases map to TRBD2. The CDR3 is made up of 17 amino acids. V lost 7 bases to trimming and J lost 0 bases; unmatched junction nucleotides: 9. The CDR3 reads CASTPQLAGASTDTQYF. The CDR3 nucleotides read TGTGCCAGCACCCCTCAACTAGCGGGGGCTAGCACAGATACGCAGTATTTT.

This clonotype was recorded many times. V usage is TRBV7-2 and J usage is TRBJ2-1; possibly TRBD1 for D (6 bases). V shed 5 bases and J shed 6 bases, with 14 bases lying between them. The CDR3 is 14 amino acids. Germline CDR1 reads SGHTA; CDR2 reads FQGNSA. The CDR3 coding sequence is TGTGCCAGCAGCCCCAGGGACATGGGCAATGAGCAGTTCTTC. Its translation is CASSPRDMGNEQFF.

This clonotype was seen ten or more times. The rearrangement joins TRBV4-3 to TRBJ2-7; D may match TRBD1 or TRBD2 (5 bases each). There are 15 residues in the CDR3. Trimming pared 1 base from V and 3 bases from J, leaving 13 bases between. Germline assignment: CDR1 LGHNA and CDR2 YSLEER. Here the CDR3 reads CASSQVSGTNYEQYF. CDR3 DNA sequence: TGCGCCAGCAGCCAAGTTTCAGGGACGAACTACGAGCAGTACTTC.

This clonotype was recorded at least ten times. This chain uses TRBV7-9 with TRBJ2-1, with 8 bases aligning to TRBD1. This CDR3 has 13 residues. Germline-derived CDR1 and CDR2 are SEHNR and FQNEAQ (reference sequence). The V and J ends lost 2 bases and 10 bases, in that order; junction bases with no gene match: 4. The CDR3 DNA reads TGTGCCAGCAGCTTATGGGGACAGGTAGAGCAGTTCTTC. As protein: CASSLWGQVEQFF. The variable domain in full, with the rest retrieved from reference TRBV7-9 and TRBJ2-1, is DTGVSQNPRHKITKRGQNVTFRCDPISEHNRLYWYRQTLGQGPEFLTYFQNEAQLEKSRLLSDRFSAERPKGSFSTLEIQRTEQGDSAMYLCASSLWGQVEQFFGPGTRLTVL.

This clonotype was seen more than once but under ten times. The rearrangement uses TRBV6-5 and TRBJ2-1; TRBD2 is a possible D gene (5 bases). Per the germline V gene, CDR1 is MNHEY and CDR2 is SVGAGI. Trimming removed 8 bases at V and 7 bases at J, with 9 bases between. CDR3 size: 11 residues. The CDR3 protein is CASHRGNEQFF. The CDR3 DNA is TGTGCCAGCCACCGCGGGAATGAGCAGTTCTTC.

There are many counts of this clonotype. V gene TRBV7-8 combines with J gene TRBJ2-2; D gene uncertain. Germline CDR1 SGHVS, CDR2 FQNEAQ. The CDR3 is 15 residues long. With 5 bases removed from V and 5 bases from J, the gap between germline ends came to 15 bases. CDR3 coding DNA: TGTGCCAGCAGCCCATTCGAGTTGGGGACCGGGGAGCTGTTTTTT. It encodes CASSPFELGTGELFF.

This clonotype was counted ten times or more. The V call is TRBV12-3 or TRBV12-4, the J call TRBJ2-3; 11 positions agree with TRBD2. This CDR3 is 14 amino acids long. The J segment lost 4 bases and the V segment lost 6 bases, leaving 3 bases of the junction unmatched. CDR3 DNA: TGTGCCAGCAGACCTAGCGGGGGGCCAGATACGCAGTATTTT. Translated, it gives CASRPSGGPDTQYF.

This clonotype came up many times. This chain joins TRBV20-1 and TRBJ2-6; D gene uncertain. This CDR3 spans 16 amino acids. CDR1 DFQATT and CDR2 SNEGSKA come from the germline V gene (reference sequence). V was cut by 5 bases and J by 0 bases, with 14 bases left in between. The CDR3 DNA reads TGCAGTGCTCCAGGTTCACCAAGCTCTGGGGCCAACGTCCTGACTTTC. Its protein product is CSAPGSPSSGANVLTF.

Many counts were recorded for this clonotype. The CDR3 sequence is CASSFLGNSNQPQHF. The CDR3 DNA reads TGCGCCAGCAGCTTTCTTGGGAACAGCAATCAGCCCCAGCATTTT. V usage is TRBV5-1 and J usage is TRBJ1-5; D is uncertain. Trimming stripped 2 bases from V and 1 base from J, with 10 bases between. Germline loops: CDR1 SGHRS, CDR2 YFSETQ. This CDR3 contains 15 residues.

This clonotype showed up many times. The V call is TRBV20-1, the J call TRBJ2-7; no clear D. V was trimmed by 6 bases and J by 6 bases, leaving 15 bases between them. The germline CDR1 and CDR2 sequences are DFQATT and SNEGSKA (reference sequence). This CDR3 comprises 12 residues. CDR3 region: CSAGLGFSEQYF. For the CDR3, the DNA is TGCAGTGCGGGCCTAGGGTTTTCCGAGCAGTACTTC.

This clonotype was detected ten times or more. This chain connects TRBV29-1 to TRBJ2-7; 7 positions agree with TRBD1. Unmatched junction bases numbered 10, after V lost 4 bases and J lost 4 bases. The germline V gene encodes CDR1 SQVTM and CDR2 ANQGSEA. The CDR3 has 14 amino acids. In nucleotides, the CDR3 is TGCAGCGTTGCCCCACGGGACAGAGTGTACGAGCAGTACTTC. Amino acid sequence: CSVAPRDRVYEQYF.

In its sample, this clonotype was seen many times. The chain combines TRBV10-3 with TRBJ2-7; 7 bases agree with TRBD2. Germline V gene lookup returns CDR1 ENHRY and CDR2 SYGVKD. CDR3 length: 14 amino acids. With V trimmed by 2 bases and J by 2 bases, 3 bases remained unmatched. The CDR3 loop reads CAISEGGGPYEQYF. CDR3 sequence (DNA): TGTGCCATCAGTGAGGGGGGGGGTCCCTACGAGCAGTACTTC.

This clonotype has ten or more counts. The V and J genes are TRBV7-6 and TRBJ2-2, with 10 bases identical to TRBD2. The germline V gene encodes CDR1 SGHVS and CDR2 FNYEAQ. The CDR3 is 16 residues long. V lost 7 bases to trimming and J lost 8 bases; unmatched junction nucleotides: 13. For the CDR3, the DNA is TGTGCCAGCACCGTAGGCCTAGCGGGGGACCAGGGGGAGCTGTTTTTT. Residues: CASTVGLAGDQGELFF.

At least ten counts were recorded for this clonotype. The V gene is TRBV6-5, the J gene TRBJ1-4; the D is unclear. The CDR3 length is 13 residues. Germline CDR1 and CDR2: MNHEY and SVGAGI. V was shortened by 2 bases and J by 6 bases, with 7 bases between the two germline ends. This CDR3 reads CASSYGVYEKLFF. As DNA, the CDR3 is TGTGCCAGCAGTTACGGGGTTTATGAAAAACTGTTTTTT.

The sample holds many counts of this clonotype. The chain uses TRBV5-1 and TRBJ1-6; D not certain. The CDR3 extends over 13 amino acids. V was cut by 7 bases and J by 9 bases, with 14 bases left in between. Per germline, CDR1 SGHRS and CDR2 YFSETQ. CDR3 loop: CASQFGEGSPLHF. The DNA for the CDR3 is TGCGCCAGCCAGTTCGGGGAGGGTTCACCCCTCCACTTT. The full variable domain, rest sourced from reference TRBV5-1 and TRBJ1-6, is KAGVTQTPRYLIKTRGQQVTLSCSPISGHRSVSWYQQTPGQGLQFLFEYFSETQRNKGNFPGRFSGRQFSNSRSEMNVSTLELGDSALYLCASQFGEGSPLHFGNGTRLTVT.

This clonotype was detected only a few times. V is TRBV6-6 and J is TRBJ1-1; the D is unclear. V lost 5 bases to trimming and J lost 1 base, with 8 bases between them. The length of the CDR3 is 13 residues. Per germline, CDR1 MNHNY and CDR2 SVGAGI (reference sequence). DNA of the CDR3: TGTGCCAGCAGTAATTCAGGGAACACTGAAGCTTTCTTT. Translation gives CASSNSGNTEAFF.

At least ten counts were recorded for this clonotype. The chain links TRBV7-2 to TRBJ1-4, with TRBD1 matching over 10 bases. CDR1 SGHTA and CDR2 FQGNSA come from the germline V gene. The CDR3 is 15 residues long. V dropped 6 bases and J dropped 8; count of bases not matched to a gene: 9. The CDR3 is CASRPDPGQGEKLFF. DNA of the CDR3: TGTGCCAGCAGACCTGACCCGGGACAGGGGGAAAAACTGTTTTTT.

This clonotype was recorded many times. The V gene is TRBV20-1, the J gene TRBJ1-6; D may be TRBD1 (6 bases). CDR1 DFQATT and CDR2 SNEGSKA come from the germline V gene (reference sequence). CDR3 length: 15 amino acids. V lost 4 bases, J lost 0 bases, and 10 bases lay in between. The CDR3 loop is CSATDRSSYNSPLHF. The CDR3 DNA sequence: TGCAGTGCTACCGACAGGAGCTCCTATAATTCACCCCTCCACTTT.

This clonotype was detected ten times or more. The chain uses TRBV7-2 and TRBJ2-5, with TRBD2 matching 14 bases. The CDR3 sequence is 16 residues long. Trimming removed 5 bases from V and 2 bases from J; junction bases left unmatched: 4. The germline gives CDR1 SGHTA, CDR2 FQGNSA. CDR3 sequence reads: CASSRGLAGEQETQYF. The CDR3 nucleotides read TGTGCCAGCAGCCGGGGACTAGCGGGGGAACAAGAGACCCAGTACTTC.

In its sample, this clonotype was seen many times. The chain uses TRBV4-3 and TRBJ2-6; D gene ambiguous. This CDR3 region has 18 residues. Trimming took 1 base from V and 2 from J, leaving 15 bases between them. Germline V lookup: CDR1 LGHNA, CDR2 YSLEER. CDR3 loop: CASSQGPSRAPGANVLTF. CDR3 DNA sequence: TGCGCCAGCAGCCAAGGGCCGTCCCGGGCCCCTGGGGCCAACGTCCTGACTTTC.

In this sample, this clonotype turned up many times. V is TRBV7-9 and J is TRBJ1-1; D gene unclear. The CDR3 sequence is 14 residues long. V gave up 1 base and J gave up 4 bases, with 10 bases separating them. The germline CDR1 and CDR2 sequences are SEHNR and FQNEAQ (reference sequence). The CDR3 protein is CASSLVGIRTEAFF. In nucleotides, the CDR3 is TGTGCCAGCAGCTTAGTCGGGATCCGCACTGAAGCTTTCTTT.

This clonotype was counted between two and nine times. The rearrangement uses TRBV7-9 and TRBJ2-7; D may be TRBD1 or TRBD2 (6 bases each). The germline V gene encodes CDR1 SEHNR and CDR2 FQNEAQ (reference sequence). Trimming stripped 5 bases from V and 4 bases from J, with 18 bases between. The CDR3 covers 15 residues. This chain's CDR3 is CASSHGTGAGYEQYF. As DNA, the CDR3 is TGTGCCAGCAGCCACGGGACGGGGGCTGGATACGAGCAGTACTTC.

This clonotype has ten or more counts. The chain recombines TRBV7-9 with TRBJ2-1; 8 bases align to TRBD2. The CDR3 is made up of 15 amino acids. Trimming cost V 3 bases and J 4 bases; bases outside gene matches: 5. Germline V gene lookup returns CDR1 SEHNR and CDR2 FQNEAQ (reference sequence). CDR3 DNA: TGTGCCAGCAGCTTCGGACTAGCCGGGTACAATGAGCAGTTCTTC. Protein sequence: CASSFGLAGYNEQFF.

The V and J genes are TRBV3-1 and TRBJ2-3, with unresolved D. The CDR3 runs 15 residues. The V gene lost 4 bases and the J gene lost 7 bases, with 18 bases spanning the gap. Germline CDR1 reads LGHDT; CDR2 reads YNNKEL (reference sequence). The CDR3 loop is CASSPLPPLAYTQYF. CDR3 DNA: TGTGCCAGCAGCCCCCTCCCGCCGCTGGCCTATACGCAGTATTTT.

This clonotype was recorded many times. No conserved phenylalanine or tryptophan is present at the end of the CDR3, so a read error is the likely explanation. This chain joins TRBV7-2 and TRBJ2-4, with 7 positions matching TRBD1. The CDR3 covers 17 residues. J lost 1 base, V lost 4 bases, and 10 bases had no gene match. CDR1 SGHTA and CDR2 FQGNSA come from the germline V gene. CDR3 sequence reads: CASSSHAGTAAKNIQYC. DNA for the CDR3: TGTGCCAGCAGCTCACACGCCGGGACAGCGGCCAAAAACATTCAGTACTGC.